Below are 7 T cell receptor beta chains sequenced from a single sample in a study of blood T cell repertoires in COVID-19. The method was immunoSEQ multiplex PCR; TCRdb's version includes in-frame clones alone and lacks a portion of them. The sample has roughly 340,000 clones, about 93% seen once. The material sequenced was peripheral blood. These receptors were collected from a woman aged 18 to 35 who had recovered from COVID-19.

V is TRBV5-1 and J is TRBJ1-5, with TRBD1 matching over 9 bases. Germline trimming cut 3 bases from V and 8 bases from J; bases unmatched to any gene: 9. This CDR3 region has 15 residues. The V gene's germline CDR1 is SGHRS and CDR2 YFSETQ. The CDR3 region is CASSWGQGKGEPQHF. For the CDR3, the DNA is TGCGCCAGCAGCTGGGGACAGGGAAAGGGTGAGCCCCAGCATTTT.

The gene calls are TRBV27 and TRBJ1-6; the match to TRBD1 covers 10 bases. The CDR3 covers 17 residues. J gave up 8 bases and V 4 bases, and 11 bases lay outside the gene matches. Per the germline V gene, CDR1 is MNHEY and CDR2 is SMNVEV (reference sequence). The CDR3 DNA follows: TGTGCCAGCAGTTGGGCGACAGGGGGCGCATCCGATTCACCCCTCCACTTT. It specifies CASSWATGGASDSPLHF.

Comments on this clone: Within the sample, other DNA sequences also encode this same CDR3. The chain joins TRBV6-1 to TRBJ1-2; D is undetermined. Germline V CDR1 and CDR2: MNHNS, SASEGT. The CDR3 runs 12 residues. V lost 2 bases to trimming and J lost 4 bases, with 5 bases between them. CDR3 in DNA: TGTGCCAGCAGTGAATCTGTCTATGGCTACACCTTC. Protein sequence: CASSESVYGYTF.

The J gene is TRBJ1-2, the V gene TRBV12-5; 7 bases map to TRBD1. Germline loops: CDR1 LGHNT, CDR2 FRNRAP. This CDR3 has 18 amino acids. V lost 5 bases to trimming and J lost 1 base; unmatched junction nucleotides: 16. CDR3 DNA: TGTGCTAGTGGTCCGGTTAGGGGGACAGCGTCCATTAACTATGGCTACACCTTC. It is translated as CASGPVRGTASINYGYTF.

V and J are TRBV6-5 and TRBJ1-5, with D perhaps matching TRBD1 (5 bases). The CDR3 covers 13 residues. V lost 4 bases, J lost 7 bases, and 11 bases lay in between. Germline CDR1 MNHEY, CDR2 SVGAGI. Here the CDR3 DNA reads TGTGCCAGCAGTTCGGGGGTGGAACAGCCCCAGCATTTT. This codes for CASSSGVEQPQHF.

The V and J genes are TRBV3-1 (or the pseudogene TRBV3-2) and TRBJ2-3; maybe TRBD2 (6 bases). Germline CDR1 is LGHDT and CDR2 is YNNKEL (reference sequence). The germline V and J ends were trimmed by 3 bases and 0 bases, with 13 bases remaining between them. The CDR3 has 16 amino acids. CDR3 nucleotides: TGTGCCAGCAGCCATTTGGTAGGGACTAGCACAGATACGCAGTATTTT. This codes for CASSHLVGTSTDTQYF.

The chain is built from TRBV11-2 and TRBJ1-4; D is perhaps TRBD1 (5 bases). The germline V gene encodes CDR1 SGHAT and CDR2 FQNNGV. The ends were cut back, 2 bases at V and 0 bases at J, with 7 bases in the middle. This CDR3 has 15 amino acids. CDR3 sequence reads: CASSLWGATNEKLFF. The CDR3 DNA follows: TGTGCCAGCAGCTTATGGGGGGCAACTAATGAAAAACTGTTTTTT.